The 5 T cell receptor beta chains in this list originate from one sample, sequenced in a study of blood T cells in healthy people across ages. Then a second PCR, running about 6 to 12 cycles, was carried out with a sample-barcoded 5' primer and a J-beta primer mix. A single record per CDR3 protein comes from TCRdb applying MiXCR to the 5' RACE reads. The sample yields about 730,000 distinct CDR3 sequences, about 42% seen once. Specimen: blood. The receptors originated from a woman aged 55-70 years in good health.

This chain links TRBV27 with TRBJ2-2; 8 bases line up with TRBD1. Germline V gives CDR1 MNHEY, CDR2 SMNVEV (reference sequence). J gave up 4 bases and V 4 bases, and 8 bases lay outside the gene matches. CDR3 length: 16 amino acids. In nucleotides, the CDR3 is TGTGCCAGCAGTTCCCCCAAGACAGGGGCCACCGGGGAGCTGTTTTTT. This gives the protein CASSSPKTGATGELFF.

This chain uses TRBV5-1 with TRBJ2-6; 11 bases align to TRBD2. The CDR3 loop spans 18 amino acids. V dropped 6 bases and J dropped 0; count of bases not matched to a gene: 8. Germline V gene sequence: CDR1 SGHRS, CDR2 YFSETQ. CDR3: CASTKGLAENSGANVLTF. CDR3 DNA: TGCGCCAGCACCAAGGGACTAGCGGAAAACTCTGGGGCCAACGTCCTGACTTTC.

This clonotype has more than one count but fewer than ten. This chain connects TRBV13 to TRBJ2-7; a possible D gene is TRBD2 (5 bases). V gave up 5 bases and J gave up 2 bases, with 16 bases separating them. CDR1 is PRHDT and CDR2 is FYEKMQ in the germline V gene (reference sequence). This CDR3 has 15 amino acids. Here the CDR3 DNA reads TGTGCCAGCAGCGGCTCAGCGGAGGCCCCCTACGAGCAGTACTTC. It encodes CASSGSAEAPYEQYF.

This clonotype was observed a few times. The chain couples TRBV27 to TRBJ2-3, with D perhaps being TRBD1 or TRBD2 (6 bases each). The CDR3 has 16 amino acids. V was cut by 3 bases and J by 1 base, with 14 bases left in between. Germline V lookup: CDR1 MNHEY, CDR2 SMNVEV (reference sequence). The CDR3: CASSLRRRGGTDTQYF. DNA for the CDR3: TGTGCCAGCAGTTTGCGAAGGAGGGGGGGCACAGATACGCAGTATTTT.

This clonotype was observed a handful of times. This chain joins TRBV11-2 and TRBJ1-6; tentatively, D is TRBD1 (6 bases). The CDR3 extends over 15 amino acids. Trimming pared 5 bases from V and 8 bases from J, leaving 16 bases between. Germline values: CDR1 SGHAT, CDR2 FQNNGV. The CDR3: CASSRSPGGDSPLHF. DNA for the CDR3: TGTGCCAGCAGCCGAAGCCCCGGGGGCGATTCACCCCTCCACTTT.